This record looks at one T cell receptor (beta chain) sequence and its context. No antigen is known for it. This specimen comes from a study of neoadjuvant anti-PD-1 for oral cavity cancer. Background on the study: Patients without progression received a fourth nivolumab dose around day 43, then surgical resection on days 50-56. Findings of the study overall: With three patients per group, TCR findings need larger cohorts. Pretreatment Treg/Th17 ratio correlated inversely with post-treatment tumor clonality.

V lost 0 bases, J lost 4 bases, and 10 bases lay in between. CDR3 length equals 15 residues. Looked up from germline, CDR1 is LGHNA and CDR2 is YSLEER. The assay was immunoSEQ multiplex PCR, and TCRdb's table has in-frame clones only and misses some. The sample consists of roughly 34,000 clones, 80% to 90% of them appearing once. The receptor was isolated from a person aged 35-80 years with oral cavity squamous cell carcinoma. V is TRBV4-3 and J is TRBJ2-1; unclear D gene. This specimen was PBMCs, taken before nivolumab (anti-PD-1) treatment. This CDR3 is CASSQDGVRYNEQFF. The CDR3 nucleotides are TGCGCCAGCAGCCAAGATGGTGTCAGGTACAATGAGCAGTTCTTC.